One and the same sample provided the 9 T cell receptor beta chains below, sequenced in a study of technical replicates of blood from several donors. Method: immunoSEQ multiplex PCR; TCRdb's copy keeps in-frame clones and lacks some. The data show over 80,000 clones, 95% to 96% seen once. The sequencing input was T cells isolated from PBMCs. All receptors derive from a human donor in good health.

J is TRBJ1-2 and V is TRBV5-4; D is possibly TRBD1 (6 bases). The CDR3 covers 14 residues. With 0 bases removed from V and 3 bases from J, the gap between germline ends came to 9 bases. Germline CDR1 and CDR2: SGHNT and YYREEE (reference sequence). The CDR3 sequence is CASSLENRDYGYTF. In nucleotides, the CDR3 is TGTGCCAGCAGCTTGGAGAACAGGGACTATGGCTACACCTTC.

The chain uses TRBV5-1 and TRBJ2-3, with TRBD1 identical over 11 bases. CDR1 and CDR2 (germline): SGHRS, YFSETQ. CDR3 length equals 19 residues. The trim removed 0 bases at V and 3 bases at J, leaving 12 bases unmatched. The DNA of the CDR3 is TGCGCCAGCAGCTTGGCGGGCCTCGGGACAGGGGGTGGTACAGATACGCAGTATTTT. Residues: CASSLAGLGTGGGTDTQYF.

The chain carries TRBV9 and TRBJ2-2; 9 nucleotides align to TRBD2. The CDR3 has 15 amino acids. Germline V gene lookup returns CDR1 SGDLS and CDR2 YYNGEE. The V segment lost 5 bases and the J segment 5 bases; nucleotides outside the gene matches: 7. The CDR3, as DNA: TGTGCCAGCAGGTCCTTTAGCGGGAGAACCGGGGAGCTGTTTTTT. It translates to CASRSFSGRTGELFF.

The chain links TRBV7-3 to TRBJ1-5; possible D gene TRBD1, 5 bases. Germline V gives CDR1 SGHTA, CDR2 FQGTGA. The CDR3 is 13 residues long. Trimming removed 3 bases at V and 6 bases at J, with 9 bases between. CDR3 in amino acids: CASSLQGGQPQHF. In DNA form, the CDR3 reads TGTGCCAGCAGCTTGCAGGGAGGTCAGCCCCAGCATTTT.

V usage is TRBV7-3 and J usage is TRBJ1-1, with D perhaps TRBD1 (6 bases). This CDR3 region has 18 residues. The V and J ends lost 3 bases and 1 base respectively, with 21 bases between them. Germline assignment: CDR1 SGHTA and CDR2 FQGTGA. The DNA for the CDR3 is TGTGCCAGCAGCTTCCTCGGGCCAGTAGGGGGGGAGAACACTGAAGCTTTCTTT. Translated, it gives CASSFLGPVGGENTEAFF.

Only a few counts were recorded for this clone. The V and J genes are TRBV2 and TRBJ1-2; the match to TRBD1 covers 8 bases. The germline V gene has CDR1 SNHLY and CDR2 FYNNEI. V was clipped by 6 bases and J by 7 bases; unmatched bases: 1. The length of the CDR3 is 11 residues. CDR3 bases: TGTGCCAGCAGCGACAGGGGTGGCTACACCTTC. It is translated as CASSDRGGYTF. The variable domain in full, completed from reference TRBV2 and TRBJ1-2, reads EPEVTQTPSHQVTQMGQEVILRCVPISNHLYFYWYRQILGQKVEFLVSFYNNEISEKSEIFDDQFSVERPDGSNFTLKIRSTKLEDSAMYFCASSDRGGYTFGSGTRLTVV.

The chain links TRBV28 to TRBJ1-5; D is ambiguous. Germline CDR1 and CDR2: MDHEN and SYDVKM. The CDR3 has 16 residues. The germline V and J ends were trimmed by 1 base and 7 bases, with 17 bases remaining between them. The CDR3 bases are TGTGCCAGCAGTTTATTACTAAAGGGAACGGGGCAGCCCCAGCATTTT. Residues: CASSLLLKGTGQPQHF.

The chain is built from TRBV4-1 and TRBJ2-1, with 12 bases aligning to TRBD2. V lost 3 bases and J lost 4; bases outside the gene matches: 4. From germline, CDR1 is MGHRA and CDR2 YSYEKL. This CDR3 comprises 16 residues. This chain's CDR3 is CASSQVTSGRYNEQFF. CDR3 nucleotide sequence: TGCGCCAGCAGCCAGGTGACTAGCGGGAGATACAATGAGCAGTTCTTC.

The chain links TRBV4-1 to TRBJ2-7, with 7 bases fitting TRBD1. V shed 3 bases, J shed 3 bases, and the junction held 2 bases outside the gene matches. This CDR3 spans 13 amino acids. Germline lookup yields CDR1 MGHRA and CDR2 YSYEKL. CDR3 DNA sequence: TGCGCCAGCAGCCACGGGACAGACTACGAGCAGTACTTC. Its translation is CASSHGTDYEQYF.